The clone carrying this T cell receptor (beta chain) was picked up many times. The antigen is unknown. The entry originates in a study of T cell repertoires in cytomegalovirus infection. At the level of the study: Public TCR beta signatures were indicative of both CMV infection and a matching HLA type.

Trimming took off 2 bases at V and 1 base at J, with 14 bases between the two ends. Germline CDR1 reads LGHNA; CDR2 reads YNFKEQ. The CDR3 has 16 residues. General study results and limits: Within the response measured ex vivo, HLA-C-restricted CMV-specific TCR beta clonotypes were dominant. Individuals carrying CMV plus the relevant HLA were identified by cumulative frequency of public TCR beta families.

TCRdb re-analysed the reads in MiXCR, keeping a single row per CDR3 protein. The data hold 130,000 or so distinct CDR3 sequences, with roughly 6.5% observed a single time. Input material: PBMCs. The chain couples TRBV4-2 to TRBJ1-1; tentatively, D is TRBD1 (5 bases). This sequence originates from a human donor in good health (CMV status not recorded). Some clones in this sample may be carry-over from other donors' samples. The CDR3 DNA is TGTGCCAGCAGCCAAACCCTCGGCAGGGCGAACACTGAAGCTTTCTTT. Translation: CASSQTLGRANTEAFF.